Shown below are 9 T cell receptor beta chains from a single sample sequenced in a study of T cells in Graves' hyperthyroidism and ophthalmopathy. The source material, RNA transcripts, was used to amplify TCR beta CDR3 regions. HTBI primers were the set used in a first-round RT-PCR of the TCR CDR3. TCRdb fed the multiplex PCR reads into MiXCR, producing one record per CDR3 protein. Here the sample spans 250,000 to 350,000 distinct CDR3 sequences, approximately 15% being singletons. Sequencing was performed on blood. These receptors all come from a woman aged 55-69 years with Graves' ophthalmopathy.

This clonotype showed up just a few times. CDR3 in DNA: TGTGCCAGCAGTGAAGCGCCCGGGACAGGGGGCTACGAGCAGTACTTC. Residues: CASSEAPGTGGYEQYF. V and J are TRBV6-1 and TRBJ2-7; 11 positions agree with TRBD1. The CDR3 consists of 16 residues. CDR1 and CDR2 (germline): MNHNS, SASEGT. V dropped 0 bases and J dropped 3; count of bases not matched to a gene: 4.

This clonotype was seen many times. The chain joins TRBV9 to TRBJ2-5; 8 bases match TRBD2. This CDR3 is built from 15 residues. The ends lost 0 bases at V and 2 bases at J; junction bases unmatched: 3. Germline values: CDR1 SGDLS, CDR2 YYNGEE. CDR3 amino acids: CASSVATGGQETQYF. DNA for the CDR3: TGTGCCAGCAGCGTAGCTACGGGGGGGCAAGAGACCCAGTACTTC.

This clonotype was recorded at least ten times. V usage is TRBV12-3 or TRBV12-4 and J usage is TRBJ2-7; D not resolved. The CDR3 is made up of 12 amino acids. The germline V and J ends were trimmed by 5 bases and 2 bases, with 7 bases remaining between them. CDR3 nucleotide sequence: TGTGCCAGCAGTCGCGGAACCTACGAGCAGTACTTC. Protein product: CASSRGTYEQYF.

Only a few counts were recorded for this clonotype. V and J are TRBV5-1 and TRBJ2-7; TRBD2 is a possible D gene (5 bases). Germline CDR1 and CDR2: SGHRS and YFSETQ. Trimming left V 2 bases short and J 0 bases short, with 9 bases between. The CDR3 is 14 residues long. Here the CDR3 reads CASSFGSDSYEQYF. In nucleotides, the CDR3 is TGCGCCAGCAGCTTTGGTAGCGACTCCTACGAGCAGTACTTC.

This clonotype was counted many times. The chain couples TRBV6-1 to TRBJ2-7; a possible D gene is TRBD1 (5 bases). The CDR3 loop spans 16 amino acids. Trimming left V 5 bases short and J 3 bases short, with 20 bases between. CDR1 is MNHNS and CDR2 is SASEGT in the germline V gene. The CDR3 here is CASSTRTIITFYEQYF. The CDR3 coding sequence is TGTGCCAGCAGTACCCGGACAATCATTACTTTCTACGAGCAGTACTTC.

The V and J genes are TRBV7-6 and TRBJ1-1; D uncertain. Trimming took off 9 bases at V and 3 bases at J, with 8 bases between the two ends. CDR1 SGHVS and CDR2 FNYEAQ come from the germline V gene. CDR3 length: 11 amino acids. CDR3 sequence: CASKTDTEAFF. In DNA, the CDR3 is TGTGCCAGTAAAACCGACACTGAAGCTTTCTTT.

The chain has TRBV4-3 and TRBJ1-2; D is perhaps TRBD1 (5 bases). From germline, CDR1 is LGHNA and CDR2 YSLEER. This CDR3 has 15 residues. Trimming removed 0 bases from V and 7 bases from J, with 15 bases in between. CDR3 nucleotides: TGCGCCAGCAGCCAAGATTTACGGGGGATGGGTGGCTACACCTTC. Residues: CASSQDLRGMGGYTF.

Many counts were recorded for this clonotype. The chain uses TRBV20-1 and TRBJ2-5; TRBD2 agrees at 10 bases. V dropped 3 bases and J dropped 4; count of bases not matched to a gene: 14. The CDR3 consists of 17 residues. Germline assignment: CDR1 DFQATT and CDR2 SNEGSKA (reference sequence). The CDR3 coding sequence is TGCAGTGCTAGTAAGGGGCTAGCGGGAGAGTTAAGAGAGACCCAGTACTTC. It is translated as CSASKGLAGELRETQYF.

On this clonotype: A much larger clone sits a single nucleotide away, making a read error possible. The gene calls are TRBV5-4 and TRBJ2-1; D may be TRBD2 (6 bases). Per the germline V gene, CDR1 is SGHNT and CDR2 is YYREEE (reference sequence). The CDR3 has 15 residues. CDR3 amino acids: CASSGGGFSYSEQFF. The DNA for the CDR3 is TGTGCCAGCAGCGGTGGAGGGTTCTCCTACAGTGAGCAGTTCTTC.